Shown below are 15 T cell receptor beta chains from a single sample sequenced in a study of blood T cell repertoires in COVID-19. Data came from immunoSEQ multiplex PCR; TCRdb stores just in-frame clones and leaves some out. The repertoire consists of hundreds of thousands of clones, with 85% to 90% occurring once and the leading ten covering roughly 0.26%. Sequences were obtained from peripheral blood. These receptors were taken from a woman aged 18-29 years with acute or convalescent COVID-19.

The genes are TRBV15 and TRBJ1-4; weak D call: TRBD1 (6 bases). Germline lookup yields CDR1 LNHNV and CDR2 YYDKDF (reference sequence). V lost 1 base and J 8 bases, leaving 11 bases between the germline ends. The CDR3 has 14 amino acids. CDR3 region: CATSRGGGGEKLFF. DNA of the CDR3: TGTGCCACCAGCAGAGGGGGGGGCGGCGAAAAACTGTTTTTT.

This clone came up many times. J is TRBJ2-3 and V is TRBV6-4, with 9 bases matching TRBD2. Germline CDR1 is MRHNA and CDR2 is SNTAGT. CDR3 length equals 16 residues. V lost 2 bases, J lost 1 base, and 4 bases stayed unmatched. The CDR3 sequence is CASSDGASGGTDTQYF. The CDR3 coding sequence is TGTGCCAGCAGTGACGGGGCTAGCGGGGGCACAGATACGCAGTATTTT.

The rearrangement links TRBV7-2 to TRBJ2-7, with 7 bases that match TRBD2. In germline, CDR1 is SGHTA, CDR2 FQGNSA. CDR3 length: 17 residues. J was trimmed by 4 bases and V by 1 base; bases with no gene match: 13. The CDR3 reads CASSLEERGTGVYEQYF. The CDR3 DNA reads TGTGCCAGCAGCTTAGAGGAGCGGGGTACGGGGGTATACGAGCAGTACTTC.

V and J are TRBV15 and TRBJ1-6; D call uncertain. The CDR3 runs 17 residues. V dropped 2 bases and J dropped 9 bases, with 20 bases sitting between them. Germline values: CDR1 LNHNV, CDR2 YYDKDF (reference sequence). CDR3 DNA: TGTGCCACCAGCAGAACCCGGGCGGGGTATGTCAGTTCACCCCTCCACTTT. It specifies CATSRTRAGYVSSPLHF.

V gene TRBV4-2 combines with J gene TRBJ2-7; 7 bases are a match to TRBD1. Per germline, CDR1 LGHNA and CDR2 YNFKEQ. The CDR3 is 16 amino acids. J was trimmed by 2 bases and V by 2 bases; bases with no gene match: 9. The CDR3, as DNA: TGTGCCAGCAGCCAAAACACAGGGGAAATACCCTACGAGCAGTACTTC. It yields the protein CASSQNTGEIPYEQYF.

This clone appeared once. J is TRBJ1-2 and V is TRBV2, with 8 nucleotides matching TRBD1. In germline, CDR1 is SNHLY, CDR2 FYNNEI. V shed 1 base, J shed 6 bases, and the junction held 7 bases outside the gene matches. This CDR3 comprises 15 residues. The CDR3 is CASSEGWTGPDGYTF. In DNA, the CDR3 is TGTGCCAGCAGTGAAGGCTGGACAGGGCCAGATGGCTACACCTTC.

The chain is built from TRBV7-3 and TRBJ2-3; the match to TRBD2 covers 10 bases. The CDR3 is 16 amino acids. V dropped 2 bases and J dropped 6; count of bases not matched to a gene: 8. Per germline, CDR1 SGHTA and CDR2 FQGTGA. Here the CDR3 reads CASSLLPAGGPDTQYF. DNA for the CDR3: TGTGCCAGCAGCTTATTACCAGCGGGGGGGCCGGATACGCAGTATTTT.

The CDR3 sequence is CASSSLRGNYGYTF. The CDR3 coding sequence is TGCGCCAGCAGCTCCTTGCGGGGGAACTATGGCTACACCTTC. V gene TRBV4-1 combines with J gene TRBJ1-2; D possibly corresponds to TRBD1 (5 bases). V shed 5 bases and J shed 2 bases, with 12 bases lying between them. Germline V gives CDR1 MGHRA, CDR2 YSYEKL. This CDR3 comprises 14 residues.

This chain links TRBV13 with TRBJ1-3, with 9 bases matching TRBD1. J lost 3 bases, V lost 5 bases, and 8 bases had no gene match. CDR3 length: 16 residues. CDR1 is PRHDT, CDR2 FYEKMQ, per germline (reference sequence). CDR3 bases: TGTGCCAGCAGCGAGGGACAGGGTGCTCGTGGAAACACCATATATTTT. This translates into CASSEGQGARGNTIYF. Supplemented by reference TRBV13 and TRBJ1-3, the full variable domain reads AAGVIQSPRHLIKEKRETATLKCYPIPRHDTVYWYQQGPGQDPQFLISFYEKMQSDKGSIPDRFSAQQFSDYHSELNMSSLELGDSALYFCASSEGQGARGNTIYFGEGSWLTVV.

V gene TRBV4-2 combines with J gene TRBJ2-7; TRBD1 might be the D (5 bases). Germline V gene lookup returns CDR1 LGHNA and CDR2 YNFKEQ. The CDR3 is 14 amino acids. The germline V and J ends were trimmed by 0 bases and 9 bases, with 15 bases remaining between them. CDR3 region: CASSQDPTGPRQYF. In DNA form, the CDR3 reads TGTGCCAGCAGCCAAGATCCCACAGGCCCAAGGCAGTACTTC.

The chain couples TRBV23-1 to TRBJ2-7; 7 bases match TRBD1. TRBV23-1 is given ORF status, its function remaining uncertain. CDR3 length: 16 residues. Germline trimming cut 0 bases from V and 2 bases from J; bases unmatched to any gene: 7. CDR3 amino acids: CASSQSGDRATYEQYF. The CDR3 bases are TGCGCCAGCAGTCAATCGGGCGACAGGGCGACCTACGAGCAGTACTTC.

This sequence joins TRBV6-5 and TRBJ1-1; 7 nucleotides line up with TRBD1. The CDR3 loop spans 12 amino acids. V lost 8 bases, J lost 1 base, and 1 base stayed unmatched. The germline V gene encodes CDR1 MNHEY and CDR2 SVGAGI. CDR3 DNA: TGTGCCAGCGGACAGGAGAACACTGAAGCTTTCTTT. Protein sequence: CASGQENTEAFF.

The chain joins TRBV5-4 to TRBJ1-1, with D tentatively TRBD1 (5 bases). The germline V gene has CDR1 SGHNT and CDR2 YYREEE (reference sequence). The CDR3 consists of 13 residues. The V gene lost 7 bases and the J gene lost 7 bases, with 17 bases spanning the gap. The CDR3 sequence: CASGTQEGSEAFF. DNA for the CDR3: TGTGCCAGCGGGACCCAGGAGGGAAGTGAAGCTTTCTTT.

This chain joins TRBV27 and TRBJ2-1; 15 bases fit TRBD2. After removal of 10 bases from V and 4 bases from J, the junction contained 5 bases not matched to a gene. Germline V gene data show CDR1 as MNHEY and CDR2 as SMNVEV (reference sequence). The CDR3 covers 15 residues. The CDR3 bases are TGTGCCACGGGACTAGCGGGGGGCGGGTACAATGAGCAGTTCTTC. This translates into CATGLAGGGYNEQFF.

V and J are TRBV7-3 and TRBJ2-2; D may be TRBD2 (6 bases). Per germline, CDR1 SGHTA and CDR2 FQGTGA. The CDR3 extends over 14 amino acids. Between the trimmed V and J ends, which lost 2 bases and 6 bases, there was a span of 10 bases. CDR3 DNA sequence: TGTGCCAGCAGCTTACAGCGGGTTTCCGGGGAGCTGTTTTTT. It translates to CASSLQRVSGELFF.